The 23 T cell receptor beta chains presented below share a single source sample, sequenced in a study of CD8 T cells in ankylosing spondylitis. TCRdb redid the calling of the 5' RACE reads with MiXCR, one entry per CDR3 protein. The data hold under 200,000 distinct CDR3 sequences, with over 10% observed a single time. Sample: blood, either unsorted or a sorted T cell fraction (not recorded which). The receptors originated from a female donor with ankylosing spondylitis or in good health (not recorded which).

Comments on this clonotype: A clone one base away is much larger, so this may be a read error. The V call is TRBV15, the J call TRBJ2-1; 14 bases agree with TRBD2. CDR1 is LNHNV, CDR2 YYDKDF, per germline (reference sequence). The CDR3 extends over 17 amino acids. The CDR3 nucleotides are TGTGCCGCCAGCCCTTGGGGGACTAGCGGGAGTGGCGATGAGCAGTTCTTC. Translating it yields CAASPWGTSGSGDEQFF.

This clonotype was found many times. The rearrangement joins TRBV29-1 to TRBJ2-1; D unclear. The V gene lost 4 bases and the J gene lost 9 bases, with 7 bases spanning the gap. This CDR3 contains 10 residues. Germline V lookup: CDR1 SQVTM, CDR2 ANQGSEA. CDR3 nucleotide sequence: TGCAGCGTTGGCGATTCTGAGCAGTTCTTC. Its protein product is CSVGDSEQFF.

This clonotype was found a few times. V usage is TRBV29-1 and J usage is TRBJ2-3; D ambiguous. The CDR3 contains 15 residues. The ends were cut back, 0 bases at V and 0 bases at J, with 10 bases in the middle. Germline V lookup: CDR1 SQVTM, CDR2 ANQGSEA. CDR3 amino acids: CSVEESITSTDTQYF. In nucleotides, the CDR3 is TGCAGCGTTGAAGAGAGCATCACTAGCACAGATACGCAGTATTTT.

This clonotype has at least ten counts. The V gene is TRBV9, the J gene TRBJ2-2; D unresolved. V was clipped by 2 bases and J by 6 bases, with 8 bases between them. The CDR3 is 13 amino acids. Per the germline V gene, CDR1 is SGDLS and CDR2 is YYNGEE. The CDR3 bases are TGTGCCAGCAGCGTTGGATCTCCCGGGGAGCTGTTTTTT. Its translation is CASSVGSPGELFF.

This clonotype was recorded at least ten times. The rearrangement links TRBV28 to TRBJ1-1; D perhaps matches TRBD1 (5 bases). V was clipped by 7 bases and J by 3 bases, with 21 bases between them. The CDR3 runs 16 residues. Germline V gives CDR1 MDHEN, CDR2 SYDVKM. The CDR3 spells CASTSSPGGGDTEAFF. Written as DNA, the CDR3 is TGTGCCAGCACCTCCTCTCCCGGGGGGGGTGACACTGAAGCTTTCTTT.

This clonotype was counted between two and nine times. This sequence joins TRBV6-5 and TRBJ2-5; no firm D call. Germline CDR1 MNHEY, CDR2 SVGAGI. Trimming took 0 bases from V and 4 from J, leaving 6 bases between them. CDR3 length equals 13 residues. CDR3 region: CASSYSVAETQYF. The CDR3 DNA is TGTGCCAGCAGTTACTCGGTCGCAGAGACCCAGTACTTC.

Ten or more counts support this clonotype. The CDR3: CASRPGTGGSGELFF. As DNA, the CDR3 is TGTGCCAGCAGGCCCGGGACAGGGGGCTCAGGGGAGCTGTTTTTT. The rearrangement links TRBV12-3 or TRBV12-4 to TRBJ2-2, with 12 bases aligning to TRBD1. Germline trimming cut 6 bases from V and 8 bases from J; bases unmatched to any gene: 7. This CDR3 is 15 amino acids long.

This clonotype was detected ten times or more. This chain connects TRBV24-1 to TRBJ2-1; TRBD2 aligns across 12 bases. Germline V gene data show CDR1 as KGHDR and CDR2 as SFDVKD. The CDR3 covers 17 residues. The V segment lost 4 bases and the J segment 9 bases; nucleotides outside the gene matches: 12. CDR3 sequence reads: CATSDSWTSGKWSEQFF. The CDR3 DNA is TGTGCCACCAGTGACTCATGGACTAGCGGGAAGTGGAGTGAGCAGTTCTTC.

This clonotype was picked up many times. The chain employs TRBV4-3 and TRBJ2-2; no reliable D call. CDR3 length equals 12 residues. The germline V and J ends were trimmed by 3 bases and 6 bases, with 5 bases remaining between them. The V gene's germline CDR1 is LGHNA and CDR2 YSLEER. This CDR3 reads CASSHFPGELFF. In nucleotides, the CDR3 is TGCGCCAGCAGCCACTTTCCCGGGGAGCTGTTTTTT.

As to this clonotype: A read error may explain this, as a much larger clone is one base away. J is TRBJ1-2 and V is TRBV12-3 or TRBV12-4; the match to TRBD1 covers 10 bases. The CDR3 sequence is 15 residues long. As DNA, the CDR3 is TGTACCAGCAGTCTAGGGACAGGGGAGAACTATGGCTACACCTTC. Translation: CTSSLGTGENYGYTF.

Ten or more counts support this clonotype. This chain links TRBV2 with TRBJ2-6; D may be TRBD2 (5 bases). The CDR3 consists of 14 residues. Deletions cut 8 bases from V and 2 bases from J, with 10 bases between. From germline, CDR1 is SNHLY and CDR2 FYNNEI. CDR3 in DNA: TGTGCCAGCGAAAGGAGGACTGGGGCCAACGTCCTGACTTTC. This encodes CASERRTGANVLTF.

This clonotype was observed many times. The CDR3 region is CASSNPGLVSEQFF. The CDR3 nucleotides read TGTGCCAGCAGCAACCCGGGACTAGTGTCTGAGCAGTTCTTC. This sequence joins TRBV5-4 and TRBJ2-1; 8 bases align to TRBD2. This CDR3 is built from 14 residues. Looked up from germline, CDR1 is SGHNT and CDR2 is YYREEE (reference sequence). The V segment lost 4 bases and the J segment 9 bases; nucleotides outside the gene matches: 9.

This clonotype occurred a few times. The gene calls are TRBV7-9 and TRBJ1-1; D perhaps matches TRBD1 (6 bases). V was shortened by 1 base and J by 12 bases, with 9 bases between the two germline ends. Germline CDR1 is SEHNR and CDR2 is FQNEAQ (reference sequence). This CDR3 contains 11 residues. CDR3 in amino acids: CASSLGGASFF. CDR3 DNA: TGTGCCAGCAGCTTAGGGGGGGCCTCTTTCTTT.

The chain couples TRBV20-1 to TRBJ2-7; 7 nucleotides match TRBD1. Germline V CDR1 and CDR2: DFQATT, SNEGSKA (reference sequence). The trim removed 5 bases at V and 4 bases at J, leaving 2 bases unmatched. This CDR3 is 11 amino acids long. CDR3 sequence (DNA): TGCAGTGCTGACAGGGTATACGAGCAGTACTTC. This sequence encodes CSADRVYEQYF.

This clonotype was counted many times. The chain employs TRBV12-3 or TRBV12-4 and TRBJ2-7; no clear D. The CDR3 loop spans 15 amino acids. Trimming removed 2 bases from V and 0 bases from J, with 11 bases in between. The CDR3 reads CASSLRAGVSYEQYF. The DNA of the CDR3 is TGTGCCAGCAGTTTACGCGCTGGGGTCTCCTACGAGCAGTACTTC.

This clonotype was recorded at least ten times. This chain uses TRBV24-1 with TRBJ1-2, with D perhaps matching TRBD1 (5 bases). V dropped 4 bases and J dropped 6 bases, with 17 bases sitting between them. There are 15 residues in the CDR3. CDR1 KGHDR and CDR2 SFDVKD come from the germline V gene. The CDR3 reads CATSDPSGRDDGYTF. In nucleotides, the CDR3 is TGTGCCACCAGTGACCCCTCTGGCAGGGACGATGGCTACACCTTC.

This clonotype was counted at least ten times. The chain recombines TRBV3-1 with TRBJ1-5, with 8 bases that match TRBD1. Germline assignment: CDR1 LGHDT and CDR2 YNNKEL (reference sequence). Trimming cost V 3 bases and J 7 bases; bases outside gene matches: 5. The CDR3 is made up of 14 amino acids. This CDR3 reads CASSHTTGEQPQHF. The DNA of the CDR3 is TGTGCCAGCAGCCACACGACAGGGGAGCAGCCCCAGCATTTT. The full variable domain, completed using reference TRBV3-1 and TRBJ1-5, is DTAVSQTPKYLVTQMGNDKSIKCEQNLGHDTMYWYKQDSKKFLKIMFSYNNKELIINETVPNRFSPKSPDKAHLNLHINSLELGDSAVYFCASSHTTGEQPQHFGDGTRLSIL.

This clonotype appeared a few times. The rearrangement joins TRBV28 to TRBJ2-7, with 11 bases that match TRBD2. Trimming removed 7 bases from V and 2 bases from J; junction bases left unmatched: 7. Germline CDR1 MDHEN, CDR2 SYDVKM. The CDR3 totals 15 residues. In nucleotides, the CDR3 is TGTGCCAGCACCTTTGGGACTAGCGGCACCTACGAGCAGTACTTC. Amino acids: CASTFGTSGTYEQYF.

This chain uses TRBV3-1 with TRBJ2-7; tentative D call: TRBD2 (5 bases). The CDR3 has 16 amino acids. Germline V gives CDR1 LGHDT, CDR2 YNNKEL (reference sequence). The V end lost 1 base, the J end lost 2 bases, and 15 bases lay between the germline ends. Written as DNA, the CDR3 is TGTGCCAGCAGCCAAGTTAGCGAGAGGACCGCCTACGAGCAGTACTTC. Its protein is CASSQVSERTAYEQYF.

As to this clonotype: This sequence may be a read error, since a much larger clone differs from it by one base. The chain uses TRBV15 and TRBJ1-1, with no clear D. Germline values: CDR1 LNHNV, CDR2 YYDKDF (reference sequence). The CDR3 contains 12 residues. CDR3 amino acids: CATSRTNPEAFF. CDR3 nucleotide sequence: TGTGCCACCAGCAGAACGAACCCTGAAGCTTTCTTT.

This clonotype was picked up many times. The genes are TRBV4-3 and TRBJ2-1; D remains unclear. Germline CDR1 and CDR2: LGHNA and YSLEER. CDR3 length: 17 amino acids. Trimming took 4 bases from V and 0 from J, leaving 16 bases between them. CDR3 coding DNA: TGCGCCAGCAGCCCGACGGTCGACGGTAGCTCCTACAATGAGCAGTTCTTC. Residues: CASSPTVDGSSYNEQFF.

This clonotype came up many times. This chain connects TRBV21-1 to TRBJ2-5; the table assigns TRBD2, which was not confirmed against the DNA. TRBV21-1 is flagged as a pseudogene. The CDR3 covers 8 residues. The chain's CDR3 is CASGPKAF. The CDR3 DNA reads as TGTGCCTCCGGGCCCAAGGCCTTC.

In regard to this clonotype: A much larger clone is a single base away; this may be a read error. This sequence joins TRBV6-1 and TRBJ2-3; 9 bases are shared with TRBD1. V lost 2 bases to trimming and J lost 1 base; unmatched junction nucleotides: 7. Germline CDR1 and CDR2: MNHNS and SASEGT. The CDR3 length is 17 residues. The CDR3 DNA reads TGTGCCAGCAGTGAACAACTCAGGACAGGGGGCACAGATACGCAGTATTTT. Protein product: CASSEQLRTGGTDTQYF.